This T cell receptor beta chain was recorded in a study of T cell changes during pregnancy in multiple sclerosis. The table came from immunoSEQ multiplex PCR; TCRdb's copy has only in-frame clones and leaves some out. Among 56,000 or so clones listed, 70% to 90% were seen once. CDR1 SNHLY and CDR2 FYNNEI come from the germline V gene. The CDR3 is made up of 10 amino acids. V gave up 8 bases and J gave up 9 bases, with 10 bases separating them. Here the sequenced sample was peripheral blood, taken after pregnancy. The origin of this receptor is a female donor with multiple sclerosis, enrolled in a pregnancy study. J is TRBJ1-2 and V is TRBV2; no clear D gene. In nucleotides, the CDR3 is TGTGCCAGCGGAGGAGGCCGCTACACCTTC. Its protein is CASGGGRYTF. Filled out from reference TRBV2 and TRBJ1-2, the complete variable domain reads EPEVTQTPSHQVTQMGQEVILRCVPISNHLYFYWYRQILGQKVEFLVSFYNNEISEKSEIFDDQFSVERPDGSNFTLKIRSTKLEDSAMYFCASGGGRYTFGSGTRLTVV.